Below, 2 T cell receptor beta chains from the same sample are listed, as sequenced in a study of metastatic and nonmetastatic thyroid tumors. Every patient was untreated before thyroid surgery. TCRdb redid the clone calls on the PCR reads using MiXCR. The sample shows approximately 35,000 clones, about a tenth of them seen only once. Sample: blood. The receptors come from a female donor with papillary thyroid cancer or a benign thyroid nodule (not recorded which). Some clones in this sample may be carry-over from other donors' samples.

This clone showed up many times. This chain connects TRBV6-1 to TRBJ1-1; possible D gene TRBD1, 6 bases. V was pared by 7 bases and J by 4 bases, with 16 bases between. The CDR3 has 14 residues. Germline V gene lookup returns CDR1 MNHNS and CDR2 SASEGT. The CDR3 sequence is CASIEAGGGTEAFF. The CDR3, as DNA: TGTGCCAGCATCGAAGCGGGGGGCGGCACTGAAGCTTTCTTT.

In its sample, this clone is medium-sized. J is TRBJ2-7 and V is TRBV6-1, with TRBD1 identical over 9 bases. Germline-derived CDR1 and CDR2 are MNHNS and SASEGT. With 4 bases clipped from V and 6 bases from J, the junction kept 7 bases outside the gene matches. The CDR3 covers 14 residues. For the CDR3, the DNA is TGTGCCAGCAGTGTCGGGACAGGGTATCCCGAGCAGTACTTC. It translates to CASSVGTGYPEQYF.